Listed here is a single T cell receptor beta chain. Sequenced by immunoSEQ multiplex PCR; TCRdb stores in-frame clones only, minus some. The profile shows 70,000 to 95,000 clones, approximately 87% of them singletons. This sample is drawn from a study of T cell responses to AZD1222 COVID-19 vaccine. The CDR3 is made up of 12 amino acids. V lost 3 bases and J lost 11, with 13 bases in between. This specimen consisted of peripheral blood, obtained on day 0 of MenACWY control vaccination. This receptor was obtained from an adult in good health. The chain is built from TRBV12-3 or TRBV12-4 and TRBJ1-1; D is undetermined. The CDR3 here is CASSFWGIKAFF. CDR3 nucleotide sequence: TGTGCCAGCAGTTTCTGGGGTATTAAGGCTTTCTTT.